One and the same sample provided the 28 T cell receptor beta chains below, sequenced in a study of blood T cells in healthy people across ages. Through a sample-barcoded 5' primer and a J-beta primer mix, a second PCR was run for about 6 to 11 cycles. One entry per CDR3 protein, called by TCRdb with MiXCR from the 5' RACE reads. The table shows roughly 1,100,000 distinct CDR3 sequences, with approximately 25% occurring only once. This same sample was also taken into another study, of T cells of mothers and their children.

The sequencing sample was made of blood. All receptors derive from a girl aged 2-10 years in good health.

The V call is TRBV12-3 or TRBV12-4, the J call TRBJ1-4, with D possibly matching TRBD1 (5 bases). The CDR3 has 13 residues. The V and J ends lost 6 bases and 7 bases respectively, with 12 bases between them. DNA for the CDR3: TGTGCCAGCAGCCAGGGAGAAGGTGAAAAACTGTTTTTT. It encodes CASSQGEGEKLFF.

This clonotype was seen a handful of times. The junction shows a germline mismatch at one end, possibly a read error. The chain links TRBV7-9 to TRBJ1-1; 7 nucleotides agree with TRBD1. The germline V gene has CDR1 SEHNR and CDR2 FQNEAQ (reference sequence). There are 15 residues in the CDR3. The CDR3 spells CASSGLPQGETEASF. CDR3 bases: TGTGCCAGCAGCGGACTCCCGCAGGGGGAAACTGAAGCTTCCTTT.

V is TRBV7-8 and J is TRBJ1-2; a possible D gene is TRBD1 (5 bases). V lost 3 bases to trimming and J lost 6 bases, with 11 bases between them. Germline CDR1 SGHVS, CDR2 FQNEAQ. This CDR3 has 13 amino acids. DNA for the CDR3: TGTGCCAGCAGCTTGGGGGGGTCGGATGGCTACACCTTC. It translates to CASSLGGSDGYTF. Looking up the rest from reference TRBV7-8 and TRBJ1-2 gives the full variable domain: GAGVSQSPRYKVAKRGQDVALRCDPISGHVSLFWYQQALGQGPEFLTYFQNEAQLDKSGLPSDRFFAERPEGSVSTLKIQRTQQEDSAVYLCASSLGGSDGYTFGSGTRLTVV.

This clonotype has just a few counts. The chain uses TRBV4-3 and TRBJ1-6; no clear D. The CDR3 spans 15 residues. Trimming removed 0 bases at V and 11 bases at J, with 14 bases between. In germline, CDR1 is LGHNA, CDR2 YSLEER. CDR3 sequence (DNA): TGCGCCAGCAGCCAAGACCCCGGGCTAGGAACACCCCTCCACTTT. Translating it yields CASSQDPGLGTPLHF.

Concerning this clonotype: A much more abundant neighbour one base away suggests this may be a read error. The CDR3 region is CASSATYGQYF. The CDR3 DNA is TGTGCCAGCAGTGCTACCTACGGGCAGTACTTC. The chain has TRBV6-6 and TRBJ2-7; D is unclear. Germline-derived CDR1 and CDR2 are MNHNY and SVGAGI (reference sequence). CDR3 size: 11 residues.

This clonotype came up a few times. The V gene is TRBV5-1, the J gene TRBJ2-2, with 8 positions matching TRBD1. V was clipped by 5 bases and J by 5 bases; unmatched bases: 5. The CDR3 sequence is 14 residues long. Germline CDR1 SGHRS, CDR2 YFSETQ. CDR3 sequence: CASRYGQGTGELFF. The CDR3 nucleotides read TGCGCCAGCAGATACGGACAGGGAACCGGGGAGCTGTTTTTT.

The genes are TRBV12-3 or TRBV12-4 and TRBJ2-5; either TRBD1 or TRBD2 may supply D (5 bases each). Trimming removed 3 bases at V and 3 bases at J, with 14 bases between. This CDR3 spans 15 amino acids. CDR3 nucleotide sequence: TGTGCCAGCAGTTTCCCACGACGAGGGGAAGAGACCCAGTACTTC. Residues: CASSFPRRGEETQYF.

The chain recombines TRBV5-1 with TRBJ2-5; 8 bases are a match to TRBD2. CDR1 and CDR2 (germline): SGHRS, YFSETQ. The CDR3 is made up of 16 amino acids. With 0 bases clipped from V and 5 bases from J, the junction kept 9 bases outside the gene matches. The chain's CDR3 is CASSLDGTSMGETQYF. The CDR3 DNA follows: TGCGCCAGCAGCTTGGATGGGACTAGTATGGGGGAGACCCAGTACTTC.

A single count supports this clonotype. The V and J genes are TRBV2 and TRBJ2-5; unclear D gene. The end of the DNA aligns better with TRBJ2-7, so the J call may be wrong. The CDR3 contains 13 residues. CDR1 is SNHLY, CDR2 FYNNEI, per germline. CDR3 sequence (DNA): TGTGCCAGCAAGTTGACTGCCCCGGACGAGCAGTACTTC. Translation gives CASKLTAPDEQYF.

The chain is built from TRBV5-1 and TRBJ2-2, with 9 positions matching TRBD1. The CDR3 runs to 16 residues. The germline V gene has CDR1 SGHRS and CDR2 YFSETQ. J was trimmed by 4 bases and V by 4 bases; bases with no gene match: 8. CDR3 sequence (DNA): TGCGCCAGCAGCGCAACAGGGGGCGAGGTCACCGGGGAGCTGTTTTTT. Translated, it gives CASSATGGEVTGELFF.

V and J are TRBV2 and TRBJ2-5; D perhaps matches TRBD2 (6 bases). The V end was cut by 8 bases, the J end by 3 bases, with 13 bases between. Per the germline V gene, CDR1 is SNHLY and CDR2 is FYNNEI. The CDR3 is made up of 13 amino acids. CDR3 amino acids: CASWGLSKETQYF. CDR3 coding DNA: TGTGCCAGCTGGGGACTCAGTAAAGAGACCCAGTACTTC. The whole variable domain, filled in from reference TRBV2 and TRBJ2-5, reads EPEVTQTPSHQVTQMGQEVILRCVPISNHLYFYWYRQILGQKVEFLVSFYNNEISEKSEIFDDQFSVERPDGSNFTLKIRSTKLEDSAMYFCASWGLSKETQYFGPGTRLLVL.

The gene calls are TRBV4-1 and TRBJ2-4; 10 nucleotides line up with TRBD2. V shed 2 bases, J shed 2 bases, and the junction held 3 bases outside the gene matches. This CDR3 is built from 16 residues. The germline V gene has CDR1 MGHRA and CDR2 YSYEKL. The CDR3 spells CASSQPSGGTKNIQYF. For the CDR3, the DNA is TGCGCCAGCAGCCAACCTAGCGGGGGAACCAAAAACATTCAGTACTTC.

This clonotype showed up many times. J is TRBJ1-3 and V is TRBV20-1; no clear D. Germline CDR1 DFQATT, CDR2 SNEGSKA (reference sequence). This CDR3 has 13 amino acids. The germline V and J ends were trimmed by 6 bases and 0 bases, with 9 bases remaining between them. CDR3 bases: TGCAGTGCCCTACTTGGCTCTGGAAACACCATATATTTT. This gives the protein CSALLGSGNTIYF.

In this sample, this clonotype turned up a few times. CDR3 DNA: TGCAGCGCCTACGGGACAGGGAATAGGGGTGGCTACACCTTC. Translated, it gives CSAYGTGNRGGYTF. This chain joins TRBV29-1 and TRBJ1-2; 9 bases fit TRBD1. Trimming at V came to 7 bases and at J to 7 bases, leaving 13 bases not matched to a gene. CDR3 size: 14 residues. CDR1 and CDR2 from the germline V gene are SQVTM and ANQGSEA.

CDR3: CASSFLSLPPDTEAFF. The CDR3, as DNA: TGTGCCAGCAGTTTCCTCAGCCTCCCTCCGGACACTGAAGCTTTCTTT. The rearrangement links TRBV28 to TRBJ1-1; D is ambiguous. The CDR3 covers 16 residues. Deletions cut 3 bases from V and 3 bases from J, with 17 bases between. CDR1 MDHEN and CDR2 SYDVKM come from the germline V gene.

The chain links TRBV4-1 to TRBJ2-5; the D is unclear. V dropped 1 base and J dropped 7 bases, with 4 bases sitting between them. The CDR3 length is 11 residues. From germline, CDR1 is MGHRA and CDR2 YSYEKL. CDR3 nucleotides: TGCGCCAGCAGCCAAGGGTTGACCCAGTACTTC. Encoded protein: CASSQGLTQYF.

Ten or more counts support this clonotype. The chain recombines TRBV7-8 with TRBJ2-5, with TRBD1 matching 7 bases. The CDR3 is 13 residues long. Trimming at V came to 4 bases and at J to 4 bases, leaving 3 bases not matched to a gene. Germline CDR1 reads SGHVS; CDR2 reads FQNEAQ. Written as DNA, the CDR3 is TGTGCCAGCAGCTCTACAGGGGTAGAGACCCAGTACTTC. This gives the protein CASSSTGVETQYF.

This clonotype has a handful of counts. The chain joins TRBV29-1 to TRBJ2-5, with 9 bases aligning to TRBD2. The CDR3 runs 15 residues. V was pared by 2 bases and J by 1 base, with 5 bases of the junction left unmatched. Germline CDR1 is SQVTM and CDR2 is ANQGSEA. The CDR3 nucleotides read TGCAGCGTTGAACAGGCGGGAGGGCTCCAAGAGACCCAGTACTTC. Translation: CSVEQAGGLQETQYF.

This sequence joins TRBV12-3 or TRBV12-4 and TRBJ2-1; either TRBD1 or TRBD2 may fit D (6 bases each). V was trimmed by 9 bases and J by 10 bases, leaving 13 bases between them. The CDR3 runs 11 residues. The CDR3 loop reads CASRGAEEQFF. CDR3 DNA sequence: TGTGCCAGTAGGGGGGCGGAGGAGCAGTTCTTC.

This clonotype appeared a few times. The gene calls are TRBV20-1 and TRBJ2-5; the D gene is possibly TRBD2 (7 bases). This CDR3 is 13 amino acids long. V gave up 4 bases and J gave up 2 bases, with 11 bases separating them. Looked up from germline, CDR1 is DFQATT and CDR2 is SNEGSKA (reference sequence). In DNA, the CDR3 is TGCAGTGCTAATGGGGGGGCTCAAGAGACCCAGTACTTC. Encoded protein: CSANGGAQETQYF.

A remark on this clonotype: Germline is not matched at one junction end, which may reflect a read error. The J gene is TRBJ2-3, the V gene TRBV7-2; a possible D gene is TRBD2 (5 bases). This CDR3 contains 15 residues. Germline V CDR1 and CDR2: SGHTA, FQGNSA. The CDR3 sequence is CASSLQAGFTDTQCF. The CDR3 DNA is TGTGCCAGCAGCTTACAGGCGGGTTTCACAGATACGCAGTGTTTT.

The V and J genes are TRBV29-1 and TRBJ2-1; 9 bases are shared with TRBD2. Looked up from germline, CDR1 is SQVTM and CDR2 is ANQGSEA. The length of the CDR3 is 13 residues. V trimming: 7 bases; J trimming: 0 bases; junction bases outside the gene matches: 1. CDR3 residues: CSGSGSSYNEQFF. DNA of the CDR3: TGCAGCGGTAGCGGGAGCTCCTACAATGAGCAGTTCTTC.

This chain connects TRBV27 to TRBJ2-5, with 9 bases that match TRBD1. Germline CDR1 and CDR2: MNHEY and SMNVEV (reference sequence). J was trimmed by 8 bases and V by 5 bases; bases with no gene match: 12. The CDR3 is 15 amino acids. The CDR3 region has the DNA TGTGCCAGCAGTCCGGAGTCGACAGGGGGAGTTACCCAGTACTTC. It specifies CASSPESTGGVTQYF.

This rearrangement joins TRBV20-1 to TRBJ2-1; 10 nucleotides agree with TRBD2. This CDR3 is 14 amino acids long. CDR1 is DFQATT and CDR2 is SNEGSKA in the germline V gene (reference sequence). The trim removed 3 bases at V and 8 bases at J, leaving 7 bases unmatched. DNA for the CDR3: TGCAGTGCTAGCGGGTTAGCGGGAGGTTATGAGCAGTTCTTC. Translated: CSASGLAGGYEQFF.

This clonotype was seen a few times. The chain recombines TRBV9 with TRBJ1-1; 7 positions agree with TRBD1. The germline CDR1 and CDR2 sequences are SGDLS and YYNGEE. Germline trimming cut 3 bases from V and 6 bases from J; bases unmatched to any gene: 8. This CDR3 contains 14 residues. In DNA form, the CDR3 reads TGTGCCAGCAGCGCCCCAGGGGGGACCCCTGAAGCTTTCTTT. It encodes CASSAPGGTPEAFF.

The chain has TRBV9 and TRBJ2-5, with 9 positions matching TRBD2. The better agreement between TRBJ2-1 and the DNA end casts doubt on the J call. The CDR3 is 16 residues long. Per germline, CDR1 SGDLS and CDR2 YYNGEE. The CDR3 reads CASSVEAGTSFSGQFF. The DNA of the CDR3 is TGTGCCAGCAGCGTAGAAGCCGGGACTAGCTTTTCCGGGCAGTTCTTC.

The rearrangement joins TRBV7-3 to TRBJ2-5, with 12 bases fitting TRBD2. The last part of the DNA fits TRBJ2-1 better; the J call may be wrong. Germline V gene lookup returns CDR1 SGHTA and CDR2 FQGTGA. The CDR3 totals 16 residues. The CDR3 sequence is CASSLDFSSGRDEQFF. CDR3 bases: TGTGCCAGCAGCCTCGATTTCTCTAGCGGGAGGGATGAGCAGTTCTTC.

This clonotype turned up a few times. The chain employs TRBV7-8 and TRBJ2-1; TRBD2 is a possible D gene (6 bases). Germline loops: CDR1 SGHVS, CDR2 FQNEAQ. Trimming took off 1 base at V and 0 bases at J, with 13 bases between the two ends. The CDR3 extends over 17 amino acids. For the CDR3, the DNA is TGTGCCAGCAGCTTAGGAAGGAGGGCGAGCTCCTACAATGAGCAGTTCTTC. Its translation: CASSLGRRASSYNEQFF.